This T cell receptor (beta chain) was documented in a study of cytomegalovirus exposure and HLA in healthy donors. Germline CDR1 reads ENHRY; CDR2 reads SYGVKD. The CDR3 runs 15 residues. J gave up 5 bases and V 3 bases, and 9 bases lay outside the gene matches. Primers included in the PCR were 60 Vbeta and 13 Jbeta primers. Data came from immunoSEQ multiplex PCR; TCRdb stores just in-frame clones and leaves some out. Found here are about 95,000 clones, under 85% of them singletons; the top ten hold approximately 4%. The origin of this receptor is a woman between 40 and 55 years old in good health and CMV-seropositive. The chain joins TRBV10-3 to TRBJ2-5; 7 positions match TRBD1. The sample comprised PBMCs. The CDR3 is CAISDSTGNAETQYF. Written as DNA, the CDR3 is TGTGCCATCAGTGACTCGACAGGGAACGCCGAGACCCAGTACTTC.